This T cell receptor (beta chain) was identified in a study of cytomegalovirus exposure and HLA in healthy donors. General study findings and limits: The productive fraction for most TCR beta V segments was about 87% or about 30% in an earlier analysis. Owing to their indistinguishability, certain V segments, notably TRBV6-2 and TRBV6-3, were excluded. In a later analysis, around 18,000 TCR beta sequences were associated with HLA alleles at 0.05 false discovery rate.

PCR involved 60 Vbeta and 13 Jbeta primers. Here immunoSEQ multiplex PCR was the method, and the copy in TCRdb shows in-frame clones only, minus some. Here the sample spans roughly 120,000 clones, roughly 77% being singletons. This clone was recorded a few times. Its antigen is unidentified. The CDR3 runs 17 residues. Germline values: CDR1 SGHDT, CDR2 YYEEEE. V was cut by 3 bases and J by 2 bases, with 18 bases left in between. The chain recombines TRBV5-6 with TRBJ1-3; weak D call: TRBD1 (5 bases). This sequence originates from a middle-aged man in good health and CMV-seronegative. Sequencing used PBMCs. The CDR3 spells CASSSRSLTEAGNTIYF. Written as DNA, the CDR3 is TGTGCCAGCAGCTCGCGCTCCCTGACAGAGGCTGGAAACACCATATATTTT.